This TCR beta chain was sequenced during a study of identical twins. This clonotype was picked up a small number of times. The antigen is unknown. TCRdb independently ran MiXCR on the 5' RACE reads; one entry per CDR3 protein. The table has approximately 210,000 distinct CDR3 sequences, around 15% seen once. Germline loops: CDR1 SQVTM, CDR2 ANQGSEA. With V trimmed by 2 bases and J by 5 bases, 7 bases remained unmatched. The CDR3 length is 14 residues. General study findings and limits: Abundant cord blood beta clonotypes carried fewer insertions; memory repertoires showed none.

The sample was also reused in another study, on T cells expressing NK-cell markers. As that study records: Within the sequenced cohort of eight donors, seven exhibited HCMV seropositivity and one was seronegative.

The clonotype comes from a woman younger than 35 in good health. The J gene is TRBJ2-5, the V gene TRBV29-1; TRBD2 agrees at 8 bases. Material for sequencing was CD8+ T cells sorted from blood. The CDR3 nucleotides read TGCAGCGTTGAACGGGAGGGCCGGGAGGAGACCCAGTACTTC. It yields the protein CSVEREGREETQYF.